This is a list of T cell receptor beta chains from one sample in a study of blood T cell repertoires in COVID-19. Sequenced by immunoSEQ multiplex PCR; TCRdb stores in-frame clones only, minus some. The sample includes some 230,000 clones, 65% to 90% of them seen just once. Sequenced material: peripheral blood. These receptors all come from a woman in her fifties or sixties with acute or convalescent COVID-19. The CDR3 runs from the conserved cysteine through the conserved F or W. The D gene is left open where the match is weak. The size of a clone is reported for some rows only, either as once, few or many, or as a class for expanded clones.

NA	NA	TRBV3-1/TRBV3-2	TRBJ2-4	TGTGCCAGCAGCCAATCTGGGGCAGGGATAGCCAAAAACATTCAGTACTTC	CASSQSGAGIAKNIQYF
TRBD1	NA	TRBV12-3/TRBV12-4	TRBJ1-1	TGTGCCAGCAGTCCCGTAGACAGGGGGTCAGCTTTCTTT	CASSPVDRGSAFF
NA	few	TRBV3-1/TRBV3-2	TRBJ1-6	TGTGCCAGCAGCCGAAACGGGGGGATTAATTCACCCCTCCACTTT	CASSRNGGINSPLHF
TRBD1	NA	TRBV5-4	TRBJ1-1	TGTGCCAGCAGCTTGGGGGGGACAGTTCGGGGCGGCACTGAAGCTTTCTTT	CASSLGGTVRGGTEAFF
NA	NA	TRBV6-5	TRBJ1-4	TGTGCCAGCAATCTAGGAGCAACTAATGAAAAACTGTTTTTT	CASNLGATNEKLFF
NA	NA	TRBV7-9	TRBJ2-3	TGTGCCAGCAGCTTAGTTAGGAGCGAGAGCACAGATACGCAGTATTTT	CASSLVRSESTDTQYF
NA	NA	TRBV7-2	TRBJ1-5	TGTGCCAGCAGCTTAGGCCCCGGGGGAATCAGCCCCCAGCATTTT	CASSLGPGGISPQHF
NA	NA	TRBV3-1/TRBV3-2	TRBJ2-2	TGTGCCAGCAGCCGAGTCCCCCGTCGAGGGGGATACTCGAACACCGGGGAGCTGTTTTTT	CASSRVPRRGGYSNTGELFF
TRBD1	NA	TRBV24-1	TRBJ2-1	TGTGCCACCGGATCACAGGGGGGCTACAATGAGCAGTTCTTC	CATGSQGGYNEQFF
TRBD2	NA	TRBV6-1	TRBJ2-3	TGTGCCAGCAGTGTAACTAGCGGGGGGGCGAGGGGAACAGATACGCAGTATTTT	CASSVTSGGARGTDTQYF
TRBD1	NA	TRBV7-2	TRBJ1-1	TGTGCCAGCAGCTTAGATCGGCAGGGGGCGCGGAACACTGAAGCTTTCTTT	CASSLDRQGARNTEAFF
TRBD2	NA	TRBV7-2	TRBJ2-5	TGTGCCAGCAGTTCACAGACTAGCGGGAGAGAAGAGACCCAGTACTTC	CASSSQTSGREETQYF
TRBD2	NA	TRBV2	TRBJ2-3	TGTGCCAGCAGTGAATATAGCGGGAGTTATGATACGCAGTATTTT	CASSEYSGSYDTQYF
TRBD1	NA	TRBV18	TRBJ1-5	TGTGCCAGCCGTGGGACGGGACAGGGCAATCAGCCCCAGCATTTT	CASRGTGQGNQPQHF
TRBD2	NA	TRBV4-2	TRBJ2-2	TGTGCCAGCAGCCAAGCTCCCCGCGGACTAGCGGGTTCGGGGGAGCTGTTTTTT	CASSQAPRGLAGSGELFF
TRBD1	NA	TRBV28	TRBJ1-1	TGTGCCAGCAGTCCGACAGGGTATAGGACTGAAGCTTTCTTT	CASSPTGYRTEAFF
TRBD2	NA	TRBV3-1/TRBV3-2	TRBJ2-5	TGTGCCAGCAGCCAACCGAGACTAGCGGGAGTCGAGACCCAGTACTTC	CASSQPRLAGVETQYF
NA	NA	TRBV7-9	TRBJ1-1	TGTGCCAGCAGCCCTAGTGTCACGAACACTGAAGCTTTCTTT	CASSPSVTNTEAFF
TRBD1	NA	TRBV6-6	TRBJ2-3	TGTGCCAGCAGTTACCCCCCAGGACAGGGCACAGATACGCAGTATTTT	CASSYPPGQGTDTQYF
TRBD1	NA	TRBV7-8	TRBJ2-7	TGTGCCAGCAGCACTAGACAGGGACCCTACGAGCAGTACTTC	CASSTRQGPYEQYF
TRBD1	NA	TRBV5-5	TRBJ2-7	TGTGCCAGCAGCTTGGGACAGGGATCCCACTACGAGCAGTACTTC	CASSLGQGSHYEQYF
NA	once	TRBV19	TRBJ1-1	TGTGCCAGTAGTATAGGGAGGGACACTGAAGCTTTCTTT	CASSIGRDTEAFF
NA	NA	TRBV27	TRBJ1-2	TGTGCCAGCAGTCCCCAGTTAGACGCGGTCTATGGCTACACCTTC	CASSPQLDAVYGYTF
NA	once	TRBV3-1/TRBV3-2	TRBJ1-6	TGTGCCAGCAGCCAAGACCGGGGCTCCTATAATTCACCCCTCCACTTT	CASSQDRGSYNSPLHF
TRBD1	once	TRBV6-2/TRBV6-3	TRBJ1-6	TGTGCCAGCAGTTTGCGACAGGGATATTCACCCCTCCACTTT	CASSLRQGYSPLHF
TRBD1	NA	TRBV4-2	TRBJ1-2	TGTGCCAGCAGCCAGGTTGAGGGACAGAACTATGGCTACACCTTC	CASSQVEGQNYGYTF
TRBD1	once	TRBV5-1	TRBJ2-2	TGCGCCAGCAGCCACGGACAGGGGGCGCTTTCCGGGGAGCTGTTTTTT	CASSHGQGALSGELFF
TRBD2	NA	TRBV5-6	TRBJ2-5	TGTGCCAGCAGCCCCACCGGGACTAGGGAGACCCAGTACTTC	CASSPTGTRETQYF
NA	NA	TRBV7-2	TRBJ2-6	TGTGCCAGCAGCTTACAAGCGTCATCGTCATCTGGGGCCAACGTCCTGACTTTC	CASSLQASSSSGANVLTF
NA	few	TRBV28	TRBJ1-4	TGTGCCAGCAGTTTGTACAGGGAAGTTAATGAAAAACTGTTTTTT	CASSLYREVNEKLFF
TRBD1	NA	TRBV28	TRBJ2-5	TGTGCCAGCAGTTTACGACAGGGGGACCTCGAGACCCAGTACTTC	CASSLRQGDLETQYF
TRBD1	NA	TRBV4-2	TRBJ1-1	TGTGCCAGCAGCCTCTCCGGACAGGGAATAAGCACTGAAGCTTTCTTT	CASSLSGQGISTEAFF